Below, one T cell receptor (beta chain) is given with its context. Its antigen is currently unknown. The germline V gene has CDR1 SGDLS and CDR2 YYNGEE. The CDR3 consists of 15 residues. V was cut by 3 bases and J by 4 bases, with 16 bases left in between. This record comes from a study of shared clonotypes between healthy human individuals. The study's findings and limits: Sampling involved blood alone; tissue repertoires likely differ. Clonotype sharing levels among donors were expected to vary with sequencing depth.

The authors split each subset's genomic DNA evenly across several immunoSEQ plates. What was sequenced on ten immunoSEQ deep assay plates was unsorted PBMC DNA. Sequencing was performed with immunoSEQ multiplex PCR; in TCRdb, only in-frame clones are kept and a portion is missing. The profile shows roughly 490,000 clones, about three quarters of them singletons. The genes are TRBV9 and TRBJ2-5, with D perhaps matching TRBD2 (5 bases). The receptor's source is a woman aged 40-49 years in good health. Some clones in this sample may be carry-over from other donors' samples. Sequenced input: PBMCs. CDR3 sequence reads: CASSGRGWVGETQYF. DNA for the CDR3: TGTGCCAGCAGCGGTAGAGGGTGGGTTGGAGAGACCCAGTACTTC.